This TCR beta chain was found in a study of blood T cells in healthy people across ages. Primed by a sample-barcoded 5' primer and a J-beta primer mix, a second PCR proceeded for about 7 to 11 cycles. MiXCR, run by TCRdb on the 5' RACE reads, gives a single entry per CDR3 protein. Here the sample spans around 1.5 million distinct CDR3 sequences, around 36% being singletons. On this clonotype itself: A junction boundary mismatches the germline segment, possibly from a read error.

The germline gives CDR1 MNHNS, CDR2 SASEGT. There are 12 residues in the CDR3. This TCR was sampled from a woman in her thirties in good health. The chain joins TRBV6-1 to TRBJ2-3, with no clear D. Sequenced: blood. The CDR3 reads CAISERWDTQYF. The DNA for the CDR3 is TGTGCCATCAGTGAACGTTGGGATACGCAGTATTTT.